What follows are 32 T cell receptor beta chains derived from one specimen sequenced in a study of T cells in Graves' hyperthyroidism and ophthalmopathy. Authors of the study amplified TCR beta CDR3 regions from RNA transcripts. Using the HTBI primer set, a first-round RT-PCR was run on the TCR CDR3. Each CDR3 protein gets one entry after TCRdb re-called the multiplex PCR reads with MiXCR. Among hundreds of thousands of distinct CDR3 sequences listed, around 13% were seen once. Sequencing was performed on blood. These receptor sequences come from a woman in her twenties or thirties with Graves' hyperthyroidism.

This clonotype was counted only a few times. This rearrangement joins TRBV29-1 to TRBJ2-2, with 9 nucleotides matching TRBD1. Germline-derived CDR1 and CDR2 are SQVTM and ANQGSEA. V was pared by 0 bases and J by 5 bases, with 10 bases of the junction left unmatched. The CDR3 is 17 amino acids. DNA for the CDR3: TGCAGCGTTGAAGATAGGGAGGGACAGGGACCAACCGGGGAGCTGTTTTTT. It specifies CSVEDREGQGPTGELFF.

This clonotype was picked up many times. V is TRBV11-3 and J is TRBJ2-3; D call uncertain. V dropped 1 base and J dropped 11 bases, with 13 bases sitting between them. Germline V lookup: CDR1 SGHNT, CDR2 YENEEA. The CDR3 extends over 13 amino acids. The CDR3 nucleotides are TGTGCCAGCAGCTTAGGTGGAGTCCGGATGCAGTATTTT. It is translated as CASSLGGVRMQYF.

The chain recombines TRBV2 with TRBJ2-5; D gene uncertain. Germline loops: CDR1 SNHLY, CDR2 FYNNEI. V was cut by 6 bases and J by 5 bases, with 13 bases left in between. CDR3 length: 13 amino acids. In DNA, the CDR3 is TGTGCCAGCAGCGCAGACACGTCGGAGACCCAGTACTTC. Translated: CASSADTSETQYF.

This clonotype was seen many times. V is TRBV12-3 or TRBV12-4 and J is TRBJ2-5; D is unclear. This CDR3 has 14 amino acids. Trimming took 3 bases from V and 4 from J, leaving 12 bases between them. CDR3: CASSLLVRGETQYF. The CDR3 DNA reads as TGTGCCAGCAGTTTGTTAGTCCGCGGAGAGACCCAGTACTTC.

This clonotype was picked up many times. The rearrangement links TRBV28 to TRBJ1-2; D not certain. The CDR3 has 10 residues. The V gene lost 8 bases and the J gene lost 8 bases, with 9 bases spanning the gap. Looked up from germline, CDR1 is MDHEN and CDR2 is SYDVKM. CDR3 sequence (DNA): TGTGCCAGCGGACCTGAGGGCTACACCTTC. Amino acids: CASGPEGYTF.

The chain is built from TRBV20-1 and TRBJ2-2; 7 bases line up with TRBD2. The CDR3 spans 15 residues. CDR1 DFQATT and CDR2 SNEGSKA come from the germline V gene (reference sequence). V lost 3 bases and J lost 0; bases outside the gene matches: 4. The CDR3 region is CSARFLAANTGELFF. DNA for the CDR3: TGCAGTGCTAGGTTCCTAGCGGCGAACACCGGGGAGCTGTTTTTT.

This clonotype was seen at least ten times. The chain is built from TRBV7-8 and TRBJ2-5; D possibly corresponds to TRBD1 (6 bases). Germline V gene sequence: CDR1 SGHVS, CDR2 FQNEAQ. The CDR3 extends over 14 amino acids. Trimming removed 5 bases from V and 2 bases from J, with 12 bases in between. The CDR3 sequence: CASSPGQPQETQYF. The CDR3 nucleotides are TGTGCCAGCAGCCCCGGACAGCCACAAGAGACCCAGTACTTC.

This clonotype appeared many times. The CDR3 bases are TGCAGCGTTGAATTTCCGACCGGACAAGAGACCCAGTACTTC. Translation gives CSVEFPTGQETQYF. The rearrangement joins TRBV29-1 to TRBJ2-5; D ambiguous. Germline V gene data show CDR1 as SQVTM and CDR2 as ANQGSEA. Between the trimmed V and J ends, which lost 2 bases and 2 bases, there was a span of 12 bases. The CDR3 is 14 residues long.

The chain carries TRBV20-1 and TRBJ1-5; D possibly corresponds to TRBD1 (5 bases). CDR3 length: 15 amino acids. CDR1 and CDR2 from the germline V gene are DFQATT and SNEGSKA (reference sequence). V was pared by 1 base and J by 0 bases, with 10 bases between. The CDR3 protein is CSARVGTYSNQPQHF. The CDR3 bases are TGCAGTGCTAGAGTCGGGACTTATAGCAATCAGCCCCAGCATTTT.

In this sample, this clonotype turned up many times. This sequence joins TRBV12-3 or TRBV12-4 and TRBJ2-1; 7 positions match TRBD2. V was pared by 4 bases and J by 6 bases, with 3 bases of the junction left unmatched. The CDR3 sequence is 13 residues long. CDR3 coding DNA: TGTGCCAGCAGTTGGGGGGGTGGCAATGAGCAGTTCTTC. Translation: CASSWGGGNEQFF.

A remark on this clonotype: This could be a read error, since a much larger clone is one nucleotide away. The chain is built from TRBV12-3 or TRBV12-4 and TRBJ2-2; the D gene is possibly TRBD2 (6 bases). The CDR3 runs 14 residues. In DNA, the CDR3 is TGTGCCAGCCTGGCTAGCGTGAACACCGGGGAGCTGTATTTT. Protein sequence: CASLASVNTGELYF.

The table lists this clonotype with a few counts. V gene TRBV4-3 combines with J gene TRBJ2-1; D is possibly TRBD1 (6 bases). Germline V gene sequence: CDR1 LGHNA, CDR2 YSLEER. CDR3 length equals 17 residues. The V and J ends lost 0 bases and 4 bases respectively, with 16 bases between them. The DNA for the CDR3 is TGCGCCAGCAGCCAAGATATGCCAGGGGCTAATTACAATGAGCAGTTCTTC. It yields the protein CASSQDMPGANYNEQFF.

The V and J genes are TRBV7-2 and TRBJ1-6; D unresolved. CDR1 and CDR2 (germline): SGHTA, FQGNSA. CDR3 size: 14 residues. V was clipped by 3 bases and J by 8 bases, with 11 bases between them. In DNA form, the CDR3 reads TGTGCCAGCAGCTTTCGAGGACCTGATTCACCCCTCCACTTT. Translating it yields CASSFRGPDSPLHF.

CDR3 region: CSVFRGTYNEQFF. The DNA of the CDR3 is TGCAGTGTCTTCAGGGGAACCTACAATGAGCAGTTCTTC. The V call is TRBV29-1, the J call TRBJ2-1; perhaps TRBD1 as D (6 bases). In germline, CDR1 is SQVTM, CDR2 ANQGSEA. The CDR3 consists of 13 residues.

The chain links TRBV12-3 or TRBV12-4 to TRBJ1-5; weak D call: TRBD1 (5 bases). V was cut by 7 bases and J by 4 bases, with 14 bases left in between. The CDR3 is 14 amino acids. For the CDR3, the DNA is TGTGCCAGCATCCGGGGGGGGGGAAATCAGCCCCAGCATTTT. As protein: CASIRGGGNQPQHF.

In its sample, this clonotype was seen many times. The J gene is TRBJ1-2, the V gene TRBV3-1; D is ambiguous. From germline, CDR1 is LGHDT and CDR2 YNNKEL (reference sequence). The CDR3 contains 12 residues. The ends were cut back, 5 bases at V and 11 bases at J, with 15 bases in the middle. This CDR3 is CASSNQSHAYTF. CDR3 DNA: TGTGCCAGCAGCAATCAGAGCCACGCTTACACCTTC.

This clonotype was counted ten times or more. The chain has TRBV15 and TRBJ1-1; D remains ambiguous. The CDR3 sequence is 14 residues long. The germline CDR1 and CDR2 sequences are LNHNV and YYDKDF (reference sequence). Trimming took 1 base from V and 3 from J, leaving 9 bases between them. The CDR3 is CATSRGIEDTEAFF. For the CDR3, the DNA is TGTGCCACCAGCAGAGGAATCGAGGACACTGAAGCTTTCTTT.

This clonotype was counted many times. The rearrangement uses TRBV2 and TRBJ1-1; maybe TRBD1 (5 bases). The ends were cut back, 5 bases at V and 5 bases at J, with 21 bases in the middle. CDR3 size: 16 residues. CDR1 is SNHLY, CDR2 FYNNEI, per germline. The CDR3 reads CASSFPLEGDGTEAFF. CDR3 bases: TGTGCCAGCAGTTTCCCTTTAGAAGGGGACGGGACTGAAGCTTTCTTT.

This clonotype turned up a few times. This chain links TRBV10-3 with TRBJ2-7; D is unclear. This CDR3 comprises 12 residues. V lost 2 bases and J lost 2, with 4 bases in between. Germline lookup yields CDR1 ENHRY and CDR2 SYGVKD. This chain's CDR3 is CAISEVTYEQYF. CDR3 DNA sequence: TGTGCCATCAGTGAGGTTACCTACGAGCAGTACTTC.

This clonotype was seen repeatedly, ten times or more. V gene TRBV12-3 or TRBV12-4 combines with J gene TRBJ2-7; 11 nucleotides match TRBD2. The CDR3 spans 13 residues. Unmatched junction bases numbered 4, after V lost 8 bases and J lost 4 bases. Here the CDR3 DNA reads TGTGCCAGCGGGACTAGCGGTGGTTACGAGCAGTACTTC. It codes for CASGTSGGYEQYF.

This rearrangement joins TRBV7-3 to TRBJ2-7; perhaps D is TRBD1 or TRBD2 (5 bases each). V shed 0 bases and J shed 4 bases, with 16 bases lying between them. CDR1 and CDR2 (germline): SGHTA, FQGTGA. The length of the CDR3 is 16 residues. The CDR3 nucleotides read TGTGCCAGCAGCTTAACCGGGACCGCCGGCGGGTACGAGCAGTACTTC. This encodes CASSLTGTAGGYEQYF.

The table lists this clonotype with many counts. V usage is TRBV11-2 and J usage is TRBJ2-3, with D hard to call. This CDR3 region has 15 residues. The germline V and J ends were trimmed by 0 bases and 4 bases, with 11 bases remaining between them. Germline-derived CDR1 and CDR2 are SGHAT and FQNNGV. The CDR3 loop is CASSLDGGSADTQYF. CDR3 sequence (DNA): TGTGCCAGCAGCTTAGATGGTGGCTCCGCAGATACGCAGTATTTT.

This clonotype was counted many times. The rearrangement links TRBV28 to TRBJ2-7; D is perhaps TRBD1 or TRBD2 (7 bases each). The V and J ends lost 4 bases and 9 bases respectively, with 13 bases between them. Germline values: CDR1 MDHEN, CDR2 SYDVKM. The CDR3 runs to 12 residues. The CDR3: CASSSDREGQYF. In DNA form, the CDR3 reads TGTGCCAGCAGTTCCGACAGGGAGGGGCAGTACTTC.

In its sample, this clonotype was seen many times. This chain uses TRBV28 with TRBJ1-2; D gene unclear. Trimming stripped 2 bases from V and 0 bases from J, with 22 bases between. Germline loops: CDR1 MDHEN, CDR2 SYDVKM. The CDR3 length is 19 residues. The CDR3 nucleotides are TGTGCCAGCAGTTTACCTAAACCAGACGGAACCTTAGCTAACTATGGCTACACCTTC. Its translation: CASSLPKPDGTLANYGYTF.

This clonotype was seen ten or more times. The chain carries TRBV6-6 and TRBJ1-2; D might be TRBD1 (6 bases). The CDR3 covers 18 residues. V dropped 0 bases and J dropped 0 bases, with 17 bases sitting between them. CDR1 and CDR2 (germline): MNHNY, SVGAGI (reference sequence). The CDR3 is CASSYSWAGVGANYGYTF. The CDR3 DNA is TGTGCCAGCAGTTACTCCTGGGCAGGGGTAGGAGCTAACTATGGCTACACCTTC.

This clonotype was counted ten times or more. The chain combines TRBV28 with TRBJ2-1; unclear D gene. The CDR3 is 11 residues long. V lost 7 bases and J 8 bases, leaving 9 bases between the germline ends. Germline values: CDR1 MDHEN, CDR2 SYDVKM. In nucleotides, the CDR3 is TGTGCCAGCATTAGCTTCGATGAGCAGTTCTTC. It is translated as CASISFDEQFF.

This clonotype has at least ten counts. The rearrangement joins TRBV28 to TRBJ2-7; D not certain. CDR1 MDHEN and CDR2 SYDVKM come from the germline V gene. V was cut by 3 bases and J by 2 bases, with 5 bases left in between. The CDR3 totals 12 residues. The CDR3 bases are TGTGCCAGCAGTTTCTACCCCTACGAGCAGTACTTC. Amino acids: CASSFYPYEQYF.

This clonotype was seen repeatedly, ten times or more. CDR3 bases: TGTGCCAGCAAGTACAGGGGGCATGTTGAAGCTTTCTTT. Its protein is CASKYRGHVEAFF. The gene calls are TRBV12-3 or TRBV12-4 and TRBJ1-1; 9 nucleotides agree with TRBD1. Trimming removed 7 bases from V and 7 bases from J; junction bases left unmatched: 7. This CDR3 spans 13 amino acids.

This clonotype was found many times. This sequence joins TRBV30 and TRBJ1-1, with D hard to call. This CDR3 has 11 residues. From germline, CDR1 is GTSNPN and CDR2 SVGIG (reference sequence). V lost 4 bases and J lost 5, with 8 bases in between. The CDR3 DNA follows: TGTGCCTGGAATGTAAGGACTGAAGCTTTCTTT. This codes for CAWNVRTEAFF.

This clonotype was seen a few times. V is TRBV2 and J is TRBJ2-2, with D possibly matching TRBD1 (6 bases). The CDR3 has 15 residues. Germline assignment: CDR1 SNHLY and CDR2 FYNNEI. Trimming took 7 bases from V and 0 from J, leaving 12 bases between them. The CDR3 DNA reads TGTGCCAGCAAAAGACAGGCCTCGAACACCGGGGAGCTGTTTTTT. It is translated as CASKRQASNTGELFF.

This clonotype was observed at least ten times. V usage is TRBV7-9 and J usage is TRBJ2-1; 11 bases are shared with TRBD2. V lost 5 bases, J lost 7 bases, and 7 bases stayed unmatched. This CDR3 contains 15 residues. Germline V gene lookup returns CDR1 SEHNR and CDR2 FQNEAQ (reference sequence). The CDR3: CASSTGLAGLNEQFF. DNA of the CDR3: TGTGCCAGCAGCACCGGACTAGCGGGCTTAAATGAGCAGTTCTTC.

This clonotype was observed a few times. The chain carries TRBV10-3 and TRBJ2-7, with 14 positions matching TRBD2. Germline CDR1 is ENHRY and CDR2 is SYGVKD. Losses at the gene ends were 8 bases for V and 1 base for J; bases not matched to a gene: 7. The CDR3 is made up of 16 amino acids. The DNA of the CDR3 is TGTGCCATCCGACTAGCGGGAGGGCCTCCGTCCTACGAGCAGTACTTC. It codes for CAIRLAGGPPSYEQYF.